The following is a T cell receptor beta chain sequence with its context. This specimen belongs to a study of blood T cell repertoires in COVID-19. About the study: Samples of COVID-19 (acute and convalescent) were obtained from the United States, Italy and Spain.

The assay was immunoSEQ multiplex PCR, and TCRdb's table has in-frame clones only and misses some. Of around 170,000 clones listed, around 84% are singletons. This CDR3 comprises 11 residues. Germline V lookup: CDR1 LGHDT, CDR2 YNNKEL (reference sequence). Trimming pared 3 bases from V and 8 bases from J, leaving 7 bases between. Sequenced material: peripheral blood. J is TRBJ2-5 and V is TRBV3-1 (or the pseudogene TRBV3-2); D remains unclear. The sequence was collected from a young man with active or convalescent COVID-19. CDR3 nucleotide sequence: TGTGCCAGCAGCCAGGAGTTAACCCAGTACTTC. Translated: CASSQELTQYF.